The TCR beta chain under discussion was sequenced for a study of T cell responses to AZD1222 COVID-19 vaccine. The study's findings and limits: Researchers report vaccine-associated CD4 TCRs spanning spike, with dominance at 160-218 and 743-854.

The data were produced by immunoSEQ multiplex PCR, yet TCRdb's version contains in-frame clones alone and is incomplete. The table records approximately 150,000 clones, 90% to 95% of them present only once. Details on this clone: Antigen unknown.

Germline V gene data show CDR1 as SGHNT and CDR2 as YENEEA. V was clipped by 11 bases and J by 8 bases; unmatched bases: 10. This CDR3 comprises 13 residues. Specimen: peripheral blood, collected on day 0 of AZD1222 vaccination. J is TRBJ2-1 and V is TRBV11-3, with 9 bases identical to TRBD2. The clonotype originates from an adult in good health. The CDR3, as DNA: TGTGCCTCCGGACAGCGGGGGGTCCATGAGCAGTTCTTC. Translation gives CASGQRGVHEQFF.